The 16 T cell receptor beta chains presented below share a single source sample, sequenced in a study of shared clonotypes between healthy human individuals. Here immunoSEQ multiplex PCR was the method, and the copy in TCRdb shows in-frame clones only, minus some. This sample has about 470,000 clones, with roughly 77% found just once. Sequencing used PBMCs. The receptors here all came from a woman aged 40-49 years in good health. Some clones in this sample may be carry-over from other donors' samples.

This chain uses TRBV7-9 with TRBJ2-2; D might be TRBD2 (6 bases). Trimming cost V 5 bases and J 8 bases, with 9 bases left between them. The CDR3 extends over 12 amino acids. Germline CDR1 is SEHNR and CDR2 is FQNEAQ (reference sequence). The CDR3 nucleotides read TGTGCCAGCAGCCGGGGGTTGGGGGAGCTGTTTTTT. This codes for CASSRGLGELFF.

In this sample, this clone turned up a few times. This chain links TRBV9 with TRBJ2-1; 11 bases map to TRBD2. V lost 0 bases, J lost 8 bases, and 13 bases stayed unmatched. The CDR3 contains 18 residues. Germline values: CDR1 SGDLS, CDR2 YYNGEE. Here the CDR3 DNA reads TGTGCCAGCAGCGTAGAAGGGGGAATAGCGGGAGGGCGGGATGAGCAGTTCTTC. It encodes CASSVEGGIAGGRDEQFF.

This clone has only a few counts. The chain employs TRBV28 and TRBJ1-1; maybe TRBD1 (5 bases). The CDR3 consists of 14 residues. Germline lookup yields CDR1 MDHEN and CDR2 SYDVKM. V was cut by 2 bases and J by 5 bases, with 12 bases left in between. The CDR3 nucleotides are TGTGCCAGCAGTTTACCGCAGGGCCGTACTGAAGCTTTCTTT. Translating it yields CASSLPQGRTEAFF. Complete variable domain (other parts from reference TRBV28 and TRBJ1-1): DVKVTQSSRYLVKRTGEKVFLECVQDMDHENMFWYRQDPGLGLRLIYFSYDVKMKEKGDIPEGYSVSREKKERFSLILESASTNQTSMYLCASSLPQGRTEAFFGQGTRLTVV.

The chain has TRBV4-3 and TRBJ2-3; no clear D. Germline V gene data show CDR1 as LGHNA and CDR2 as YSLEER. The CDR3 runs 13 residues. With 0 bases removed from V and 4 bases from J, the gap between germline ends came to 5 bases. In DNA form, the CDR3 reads TGCGCCAGCAGCCAAGACAGTTCAGATACGCAGTATTTT. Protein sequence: CASSQDSSDTQYF.

This CDR3 reads CASSPKADAFNEQFF. CDR3 nucleotide sequence: TGTGCCAGCAGTCCCAAGGCAGATGCTTTTAATGAGCAGTTCTTC. The chain recombines TRBV28 with TRBJ2-1; D call uncertain. The CDR3 extends over 15 amino acids. Germline V gene lookup returns CDR1 MDHEN and CDR2 SYDVKM. Trimming stripped 5 bases from V and 7 bases from J, with 18 bases between.

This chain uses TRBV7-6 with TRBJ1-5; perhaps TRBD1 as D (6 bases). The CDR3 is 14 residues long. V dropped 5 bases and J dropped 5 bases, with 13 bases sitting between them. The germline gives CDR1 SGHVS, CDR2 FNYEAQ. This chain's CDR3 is CASSLQGQDQPQHF. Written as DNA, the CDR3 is TGTGCCAGCAGCCTACAGGGTCAGGATCAGCCCCAGCATTTT. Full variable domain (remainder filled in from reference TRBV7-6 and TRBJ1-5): GAGVSQSPRYKVTKRGQDVALRCDPISGHVSLYWYRQALGQGPEFLTYFNYEAQQDKSGLPNDRFSAERPEGSISTLTIQRTEQRDSAMYRCASSLQGQDQPQHFGDGTRLSIL.

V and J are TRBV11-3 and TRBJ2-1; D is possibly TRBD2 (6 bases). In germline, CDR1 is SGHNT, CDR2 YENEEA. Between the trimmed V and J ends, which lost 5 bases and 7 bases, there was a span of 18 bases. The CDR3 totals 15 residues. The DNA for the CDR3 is TGTGCCAGCAGCCGTAGGTTAGCGGAAGATAATGAGCAGTTCTTC. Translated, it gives CASSRRLAEDNEQFF.

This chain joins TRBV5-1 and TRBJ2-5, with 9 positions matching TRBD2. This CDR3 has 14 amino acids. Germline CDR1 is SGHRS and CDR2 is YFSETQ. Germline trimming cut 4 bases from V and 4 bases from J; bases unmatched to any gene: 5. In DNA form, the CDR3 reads TGCGCCAGCAGCCCGGGCGGGAGGGGAGAGACCCAGTACTTC. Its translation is CASSPGGRGETQYF.

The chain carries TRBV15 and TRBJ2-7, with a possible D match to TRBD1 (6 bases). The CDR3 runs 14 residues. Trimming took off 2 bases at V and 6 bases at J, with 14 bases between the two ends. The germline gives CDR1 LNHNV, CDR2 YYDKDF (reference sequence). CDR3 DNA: TGTGCCACCAGCAGAAGCCAGGGGTTTGGCGAGCAGTACTTC. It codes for CATSRSQGFGEQYF.

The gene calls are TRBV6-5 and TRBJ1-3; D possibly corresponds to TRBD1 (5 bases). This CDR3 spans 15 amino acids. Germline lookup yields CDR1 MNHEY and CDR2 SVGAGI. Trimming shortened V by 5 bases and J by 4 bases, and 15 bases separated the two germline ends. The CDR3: CASSLFQGPGNTIYF. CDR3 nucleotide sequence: TGTGCCAGCAGTCTTTTCCAGGGTCCCGGAAACACCATATATTTT.

The CDR3 nucleotides are TGTGCCAGCAGCTCCAAAGGCACTGAAGCTTTCTTT. Its translation: CASSSKGTEAFF. The chain joins TRBV11-3 to TRBJ1-1, with no clear D. V lost 4 bases and J lost 4, with 7 bases in between. The CDR3 length is 12 residues. CDR1 is SGHNT and CDR2 is YENEEA in the germline V gene.

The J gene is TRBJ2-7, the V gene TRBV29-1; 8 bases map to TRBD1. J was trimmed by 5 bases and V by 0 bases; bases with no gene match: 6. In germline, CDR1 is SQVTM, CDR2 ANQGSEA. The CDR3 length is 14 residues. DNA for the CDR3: TGCAGCGTTGAAGATCCAGGGGGCGACGACGAGCAGTACTTC. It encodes CSVEDPGGDDEQYF.

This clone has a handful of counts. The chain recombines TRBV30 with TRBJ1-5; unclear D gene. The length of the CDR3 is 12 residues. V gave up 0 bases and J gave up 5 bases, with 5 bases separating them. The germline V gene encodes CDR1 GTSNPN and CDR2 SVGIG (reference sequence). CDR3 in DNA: TGTGCCTGGAGTGTACGAGATCAGCCCCAGCATTTT. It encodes CAWSVRDQPQHF.

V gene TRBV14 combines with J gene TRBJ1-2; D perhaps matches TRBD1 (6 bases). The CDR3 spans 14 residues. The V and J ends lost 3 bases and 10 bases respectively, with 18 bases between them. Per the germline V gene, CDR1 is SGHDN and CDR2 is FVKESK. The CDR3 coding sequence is TGTGCCAGCAGCCACCCCGGGACATCTGTAAACTACACCTTC. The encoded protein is CASSHPGTSVNYTF.

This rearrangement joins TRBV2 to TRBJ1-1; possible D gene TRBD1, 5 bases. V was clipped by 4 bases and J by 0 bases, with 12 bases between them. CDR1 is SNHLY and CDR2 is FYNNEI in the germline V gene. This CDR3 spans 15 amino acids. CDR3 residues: CASSVGGPMNTEAFF. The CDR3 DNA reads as TGTGCCAGCAGTGTCGGGGGACCGATGAACACTGAAGCTTTCTTT.

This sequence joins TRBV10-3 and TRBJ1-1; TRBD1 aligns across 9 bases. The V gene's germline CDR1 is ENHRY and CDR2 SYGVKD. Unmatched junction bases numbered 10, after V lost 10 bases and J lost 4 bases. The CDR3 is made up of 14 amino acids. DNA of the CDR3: TGTGCCACCCGGACAGGGGTTGGGGGCACTGAAGCTTTCTTT. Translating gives CATRTGVGGTEAFF.